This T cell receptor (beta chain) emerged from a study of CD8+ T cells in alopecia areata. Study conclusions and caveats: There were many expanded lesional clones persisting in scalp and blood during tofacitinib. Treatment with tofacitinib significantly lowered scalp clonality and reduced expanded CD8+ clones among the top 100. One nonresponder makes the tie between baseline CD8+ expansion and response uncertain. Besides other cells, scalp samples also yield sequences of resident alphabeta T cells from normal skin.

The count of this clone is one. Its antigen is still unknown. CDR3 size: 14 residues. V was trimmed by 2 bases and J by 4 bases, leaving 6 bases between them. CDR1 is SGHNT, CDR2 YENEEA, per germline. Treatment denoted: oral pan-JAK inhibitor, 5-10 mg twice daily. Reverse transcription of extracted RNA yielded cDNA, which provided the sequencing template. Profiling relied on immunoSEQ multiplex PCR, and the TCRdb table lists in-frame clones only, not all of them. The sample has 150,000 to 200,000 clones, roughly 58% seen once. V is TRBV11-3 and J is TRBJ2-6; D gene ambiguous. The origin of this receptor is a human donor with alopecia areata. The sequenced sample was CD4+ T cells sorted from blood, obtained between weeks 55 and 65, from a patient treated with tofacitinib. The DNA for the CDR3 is TGTGCCAGCAGCTTAATTACCGGGGCCAACGTCCTGACTTTC. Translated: CASSLITGANVLTF.